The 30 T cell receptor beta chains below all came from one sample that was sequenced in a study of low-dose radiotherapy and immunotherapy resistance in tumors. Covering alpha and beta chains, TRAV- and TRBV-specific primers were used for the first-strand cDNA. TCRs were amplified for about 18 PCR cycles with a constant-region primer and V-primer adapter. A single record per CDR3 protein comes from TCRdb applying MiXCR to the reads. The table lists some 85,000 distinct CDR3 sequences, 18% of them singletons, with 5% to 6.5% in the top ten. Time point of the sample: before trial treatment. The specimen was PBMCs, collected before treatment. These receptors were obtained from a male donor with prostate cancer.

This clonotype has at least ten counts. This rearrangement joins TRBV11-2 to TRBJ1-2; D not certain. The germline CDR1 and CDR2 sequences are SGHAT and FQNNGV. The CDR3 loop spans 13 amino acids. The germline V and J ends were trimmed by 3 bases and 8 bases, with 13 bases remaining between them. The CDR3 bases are TGTGCCAGCAGCTTGTCCGGACCACCGGGCTACACCTTC. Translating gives CASSLSGPPGYTF.

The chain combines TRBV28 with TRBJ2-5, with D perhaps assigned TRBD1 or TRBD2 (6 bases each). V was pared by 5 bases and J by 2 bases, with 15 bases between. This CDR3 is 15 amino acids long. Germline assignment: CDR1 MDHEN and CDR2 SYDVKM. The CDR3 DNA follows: TGTGCCAGCAGTACGACAGAAGGGGGGCAAGAGACCCAGTACTTC. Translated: CASSTTEGGQETQYF. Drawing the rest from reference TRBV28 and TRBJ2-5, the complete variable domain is DVKVTQSSRYLVKRTGEKVFLECVQDMDHENMFWYRQDPGLGLRLIYFSYDVKMKEKGDIPEGYSVSREKKERFSLILESASTNQTSMYLCASSTTEGGQETQYFGPGTRLLVL.

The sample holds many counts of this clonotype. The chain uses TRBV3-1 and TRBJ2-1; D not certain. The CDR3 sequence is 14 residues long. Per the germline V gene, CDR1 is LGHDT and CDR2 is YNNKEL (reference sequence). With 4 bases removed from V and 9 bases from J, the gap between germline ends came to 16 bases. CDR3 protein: CASSLTWAVGEQFF. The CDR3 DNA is TGTGCCAGCAGCCTGACTTGGGCGGTGGGTGAGCAGTTCTTC.

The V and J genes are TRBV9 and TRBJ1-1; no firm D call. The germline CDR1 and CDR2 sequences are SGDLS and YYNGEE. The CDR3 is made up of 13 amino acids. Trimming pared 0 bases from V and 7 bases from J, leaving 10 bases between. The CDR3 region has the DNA TGTGCCAGCAGCGTAGCAGGAGGCGGTGAAGCTTTCTTT. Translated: CASSVAGGGEAFF.

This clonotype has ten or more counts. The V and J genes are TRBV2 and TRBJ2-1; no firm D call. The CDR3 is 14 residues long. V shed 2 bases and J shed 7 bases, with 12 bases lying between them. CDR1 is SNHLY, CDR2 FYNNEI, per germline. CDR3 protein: CASSELNIVNEQFF. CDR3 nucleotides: TGTGCCAGCAGTGAATTAAATATCGTTAATGAGCAGTTCTTC. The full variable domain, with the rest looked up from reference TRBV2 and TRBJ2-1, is EPEVTQTPSHQVTQMGQEVILRCVPISNHLYFYWYRQILGQKVEFLVSFYNNEISEKSEIFDDQFSVERPDGSNFTLKIRSTKLEDSAMYFCASSELNIVNEQFFGPGTRLTVL.

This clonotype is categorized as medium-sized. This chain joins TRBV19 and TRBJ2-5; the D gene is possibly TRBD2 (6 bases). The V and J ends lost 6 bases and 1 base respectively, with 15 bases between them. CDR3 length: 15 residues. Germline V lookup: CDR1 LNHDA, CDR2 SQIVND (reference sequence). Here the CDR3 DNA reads TGTGCCAGTAGAAAGGGACTGCACACCCAAGAGACCCAGTACTTC. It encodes CASRKGLHTQETQYF.

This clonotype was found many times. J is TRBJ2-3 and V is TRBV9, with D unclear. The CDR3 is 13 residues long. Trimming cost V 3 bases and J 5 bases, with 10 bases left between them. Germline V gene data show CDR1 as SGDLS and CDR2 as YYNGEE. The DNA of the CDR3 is TGTGCCAGCAGCGCCAACCGGAGAGATACGCAGTATTTT. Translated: CASSANRRDTQYF. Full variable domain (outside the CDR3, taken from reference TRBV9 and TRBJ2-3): DSGVTQTPKHLITATGQRVTLRCSPRSGDLSVYWYQQSLDQGLQFLIQYYNGEERAKGNILERFSAQQFPDLHSELNLSSLELGDSALYFCASSANRRDTQYFGPGTRLTVL.

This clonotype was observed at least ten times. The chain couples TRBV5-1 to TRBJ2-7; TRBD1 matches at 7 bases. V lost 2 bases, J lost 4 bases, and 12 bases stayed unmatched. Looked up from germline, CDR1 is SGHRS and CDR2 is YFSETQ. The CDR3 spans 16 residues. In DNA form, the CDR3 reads TGCGCCAGCAGCTTAACAGGACAGGTCTATCTTTACGAGCAGTACTTC. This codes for CASSLTGQVYLYEQYF.

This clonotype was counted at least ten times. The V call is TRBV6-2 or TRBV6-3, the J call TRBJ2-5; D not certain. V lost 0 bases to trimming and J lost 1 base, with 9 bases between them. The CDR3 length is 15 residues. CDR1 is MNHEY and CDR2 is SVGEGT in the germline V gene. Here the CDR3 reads CASSYSFSSQETQYF. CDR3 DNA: TGTGCCAGCAGTTACTCGTTCAGTTCCCAAGAGACCCAGTACTTC.

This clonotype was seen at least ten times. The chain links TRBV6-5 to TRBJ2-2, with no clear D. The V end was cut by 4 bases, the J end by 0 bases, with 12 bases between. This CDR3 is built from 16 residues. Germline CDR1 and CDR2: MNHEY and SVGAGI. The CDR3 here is CASSLWAETNTGELFF. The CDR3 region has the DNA TGTGCCAGCAGTTTATGGGCGGAGACGAACACCGGGGAGCTGTTTTTT.

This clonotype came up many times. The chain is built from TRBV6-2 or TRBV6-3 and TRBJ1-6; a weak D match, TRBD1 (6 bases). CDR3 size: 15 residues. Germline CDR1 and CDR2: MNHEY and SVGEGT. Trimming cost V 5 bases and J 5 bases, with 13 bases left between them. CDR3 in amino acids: CASSDYRVDNSPLHF. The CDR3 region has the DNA TGTGCCAGCAGTGACTACAGGGTCGATAATTCACCCCTCCACTTT.

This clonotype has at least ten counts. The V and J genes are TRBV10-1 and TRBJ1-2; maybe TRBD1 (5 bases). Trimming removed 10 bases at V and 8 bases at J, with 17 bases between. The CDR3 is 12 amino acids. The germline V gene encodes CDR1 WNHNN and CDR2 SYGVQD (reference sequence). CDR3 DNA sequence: TGCGCCACGCGGGACGATCGACGGGGCTACACCTTC. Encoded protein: CATRDDRRGYTF.

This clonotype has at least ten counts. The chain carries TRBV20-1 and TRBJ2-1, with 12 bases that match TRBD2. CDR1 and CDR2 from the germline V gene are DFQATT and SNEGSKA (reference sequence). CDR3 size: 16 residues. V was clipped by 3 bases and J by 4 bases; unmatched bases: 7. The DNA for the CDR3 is TGCAGTGCTAGTATCAGACTAGCGGGAGCTTACAATGAGCAGTTCTTC. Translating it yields CSASIRLAGAYNEQFF.

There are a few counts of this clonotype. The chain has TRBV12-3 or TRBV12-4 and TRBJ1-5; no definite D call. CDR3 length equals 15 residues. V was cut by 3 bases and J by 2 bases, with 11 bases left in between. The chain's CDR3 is CASSFRQSGNQPQHF. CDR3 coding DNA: TGTGCCAGCAGTTTCAGGCAGAGTGGCAATCAGCCCCAGCATTTT.

In nucleotides, the CDR3 is TGTGCCAGCAGTTTCCGACATGGCGGCTACACCTTC. It encodes CASSFRHGGYTF. The V call is TRBV12-3 or TRBV12-4, the J call TRBJ1-2; no firm D call. The CDR3 spans 12 residues. V lost 3 bases and J lost 8, with 10 bases in between.

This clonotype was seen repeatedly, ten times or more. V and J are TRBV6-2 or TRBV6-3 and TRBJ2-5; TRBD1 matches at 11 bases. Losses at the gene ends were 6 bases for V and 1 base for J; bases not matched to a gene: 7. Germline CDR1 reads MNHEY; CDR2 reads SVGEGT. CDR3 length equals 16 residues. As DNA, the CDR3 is TGTGCCAGCAGAGGACAGGGGGCGAGGTTCCAAGAGACCCAGTACTTC. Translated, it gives CASRGQGARFQETQYF.

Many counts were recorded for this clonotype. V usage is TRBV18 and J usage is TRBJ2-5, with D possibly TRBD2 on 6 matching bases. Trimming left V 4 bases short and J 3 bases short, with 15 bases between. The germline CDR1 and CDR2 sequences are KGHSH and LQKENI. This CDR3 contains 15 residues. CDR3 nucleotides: TGTGCCAGCTCACAACCGGGAGAGAGAAAAGAGACCCAGTACTTC. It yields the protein CASSQPGERKETQYF.

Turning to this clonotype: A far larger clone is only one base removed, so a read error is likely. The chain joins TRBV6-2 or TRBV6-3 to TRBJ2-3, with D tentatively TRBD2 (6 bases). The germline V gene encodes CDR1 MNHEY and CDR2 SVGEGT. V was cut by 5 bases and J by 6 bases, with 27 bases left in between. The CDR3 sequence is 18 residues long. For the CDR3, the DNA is TGTGCCAGCAGTACGCACGTGGTAGCGGTGGGGTATATGGATACGCAGTATTTT. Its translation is CASSTHVVAVGYMDTQYF.

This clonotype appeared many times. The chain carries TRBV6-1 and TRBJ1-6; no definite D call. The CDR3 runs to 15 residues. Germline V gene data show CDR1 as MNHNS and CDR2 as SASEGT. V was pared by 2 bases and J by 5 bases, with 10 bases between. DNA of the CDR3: TGTGCCAGCAGTGAAACCGAAGGGAATAATTCACCCCTCCACTTT. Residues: CASSETEGNNSPLHF.

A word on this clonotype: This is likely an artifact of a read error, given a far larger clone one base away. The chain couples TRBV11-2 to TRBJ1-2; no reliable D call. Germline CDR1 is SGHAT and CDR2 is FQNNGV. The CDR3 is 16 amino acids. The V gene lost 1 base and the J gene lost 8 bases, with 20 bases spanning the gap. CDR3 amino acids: CASSLAPRVGVDGYTF. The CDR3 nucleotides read TGTGCCAGCAGCTTAGCCCCTCGAGTTGGGGTGGACGGCTACACCTTC.

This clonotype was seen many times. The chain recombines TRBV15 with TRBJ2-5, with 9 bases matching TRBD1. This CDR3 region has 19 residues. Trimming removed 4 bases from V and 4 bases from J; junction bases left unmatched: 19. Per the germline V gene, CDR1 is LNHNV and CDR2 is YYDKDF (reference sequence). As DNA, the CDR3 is TGTGCCACCAGCAAGAATCCCCCGAACGTCGGGACAGGGTTAGAGACCCAGTACTTC. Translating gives CATSKNPPNVGTGLETQYF.

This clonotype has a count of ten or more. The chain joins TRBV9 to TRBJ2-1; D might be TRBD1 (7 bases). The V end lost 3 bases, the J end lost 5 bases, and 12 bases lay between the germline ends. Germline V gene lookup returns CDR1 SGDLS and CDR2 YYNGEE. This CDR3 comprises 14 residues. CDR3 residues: CASSGGDSHNEQFF. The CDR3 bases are TGTGCCAGCAGCGGGGGGGACAGTCACAATGAGCAGTTCTTC.

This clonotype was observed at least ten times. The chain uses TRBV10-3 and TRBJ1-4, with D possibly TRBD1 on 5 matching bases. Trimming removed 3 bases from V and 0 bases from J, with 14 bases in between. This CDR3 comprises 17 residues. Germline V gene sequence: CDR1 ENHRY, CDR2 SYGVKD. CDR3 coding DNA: TGTGCCATCAGTGACCCAGGGAACCCGGCAACTAATGAAAAACTGTTTTTT. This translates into CAISDPGNPATNEKLFF.

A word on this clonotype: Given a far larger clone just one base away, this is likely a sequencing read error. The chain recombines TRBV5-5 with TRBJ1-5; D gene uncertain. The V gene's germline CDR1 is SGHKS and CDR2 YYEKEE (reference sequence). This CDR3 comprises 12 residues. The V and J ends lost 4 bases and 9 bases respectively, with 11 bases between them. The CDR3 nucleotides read TGTGCCAGCAGCCTAATTGATCGGCCCCAGCATTTT. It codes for CASSLIDRPQHF.

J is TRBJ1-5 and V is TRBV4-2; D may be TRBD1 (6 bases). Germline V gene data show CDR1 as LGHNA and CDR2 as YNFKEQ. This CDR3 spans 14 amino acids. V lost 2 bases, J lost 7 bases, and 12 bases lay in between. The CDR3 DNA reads TGTGCCAGCAGCCAATACAGGGTTGAGCAGCCCCAGCATTTT. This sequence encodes CASSQYRVEQPQHF.

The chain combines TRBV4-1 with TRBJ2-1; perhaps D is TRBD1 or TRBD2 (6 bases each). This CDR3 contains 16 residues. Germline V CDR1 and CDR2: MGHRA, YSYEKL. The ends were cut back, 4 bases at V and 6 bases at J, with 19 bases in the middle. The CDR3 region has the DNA TGCGCCAGCAGCCTGAATCTCGGGGGCGGGTCCAATGAGCAGTTCTTC. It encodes CASSLNLGGGSNEQFF.

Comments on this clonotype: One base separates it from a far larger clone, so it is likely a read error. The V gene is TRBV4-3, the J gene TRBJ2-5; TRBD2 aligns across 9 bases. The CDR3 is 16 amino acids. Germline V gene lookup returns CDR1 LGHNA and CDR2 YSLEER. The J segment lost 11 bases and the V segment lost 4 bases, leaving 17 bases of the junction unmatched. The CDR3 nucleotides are TGCGCCAGCAGCCCCCGCCTAGCGGGACTTAACAATGAGCAGTACTTC. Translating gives CASSPRLAGLNNEQYF.

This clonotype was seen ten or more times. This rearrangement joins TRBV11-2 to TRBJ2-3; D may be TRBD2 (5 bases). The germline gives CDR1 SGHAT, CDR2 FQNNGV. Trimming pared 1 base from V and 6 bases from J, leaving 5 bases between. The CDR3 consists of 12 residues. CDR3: CASSLVADTQYF. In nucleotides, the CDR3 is TGTGCCAGCAGCTTAGTAGCGGATACGCAGTATTTT.

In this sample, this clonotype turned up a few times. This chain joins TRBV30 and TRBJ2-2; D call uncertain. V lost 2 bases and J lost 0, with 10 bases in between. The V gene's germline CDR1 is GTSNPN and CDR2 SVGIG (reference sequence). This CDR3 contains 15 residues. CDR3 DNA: TGTGCCTGGAGTTCTCCCCCCCCGAACACCGGGGAGCTGTTTTTT. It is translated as CAWSSPPPNTGELFF.

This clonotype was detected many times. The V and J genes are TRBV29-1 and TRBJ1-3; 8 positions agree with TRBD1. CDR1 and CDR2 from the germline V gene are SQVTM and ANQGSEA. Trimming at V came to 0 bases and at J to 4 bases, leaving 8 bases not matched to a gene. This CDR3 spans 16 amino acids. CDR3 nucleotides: TGCAGCGTTGAAGACCCGACGGACAGGGACGGAAACACCATATATTTT. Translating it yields CSVEDPTDRDGNTIYF.